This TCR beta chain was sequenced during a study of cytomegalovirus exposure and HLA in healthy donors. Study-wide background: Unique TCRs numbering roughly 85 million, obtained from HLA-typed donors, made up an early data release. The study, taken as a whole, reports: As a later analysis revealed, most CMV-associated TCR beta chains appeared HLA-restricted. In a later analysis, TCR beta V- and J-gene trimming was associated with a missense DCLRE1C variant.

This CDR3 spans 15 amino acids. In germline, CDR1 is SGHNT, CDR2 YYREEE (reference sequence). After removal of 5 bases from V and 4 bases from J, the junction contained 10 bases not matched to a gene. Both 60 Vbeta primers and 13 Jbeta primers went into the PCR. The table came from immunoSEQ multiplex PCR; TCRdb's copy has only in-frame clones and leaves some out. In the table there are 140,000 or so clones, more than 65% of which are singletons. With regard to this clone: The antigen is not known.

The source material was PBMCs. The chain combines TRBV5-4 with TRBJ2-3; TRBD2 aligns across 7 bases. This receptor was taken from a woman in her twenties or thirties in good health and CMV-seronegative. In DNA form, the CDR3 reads TGTGCCAGCAGACCCTGGGGGGAGGGTCCAGATACGCAGTATTTT. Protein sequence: CASRPWGEGPDTQYF.